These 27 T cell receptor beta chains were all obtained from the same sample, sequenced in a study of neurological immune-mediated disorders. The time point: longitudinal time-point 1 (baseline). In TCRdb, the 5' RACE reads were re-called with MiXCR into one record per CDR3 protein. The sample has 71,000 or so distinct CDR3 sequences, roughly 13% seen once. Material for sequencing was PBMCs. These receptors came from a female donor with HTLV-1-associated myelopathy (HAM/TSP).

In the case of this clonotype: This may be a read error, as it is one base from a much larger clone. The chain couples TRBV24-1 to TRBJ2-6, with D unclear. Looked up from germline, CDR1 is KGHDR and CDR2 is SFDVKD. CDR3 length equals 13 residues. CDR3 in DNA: TGTGCCACCGGGATAGTTGGGTCCAACGTCCTGACTTTC. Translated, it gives CATGIVGSNVLTF.

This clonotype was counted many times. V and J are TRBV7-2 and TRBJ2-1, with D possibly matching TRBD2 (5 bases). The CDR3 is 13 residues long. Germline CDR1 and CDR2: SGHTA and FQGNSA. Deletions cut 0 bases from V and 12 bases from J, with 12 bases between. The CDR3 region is CASSLASQGRQFF. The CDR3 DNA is TGTGCCAGCAGCTTAGCTAGTCAAGGGAGGCAGTTCTTC.

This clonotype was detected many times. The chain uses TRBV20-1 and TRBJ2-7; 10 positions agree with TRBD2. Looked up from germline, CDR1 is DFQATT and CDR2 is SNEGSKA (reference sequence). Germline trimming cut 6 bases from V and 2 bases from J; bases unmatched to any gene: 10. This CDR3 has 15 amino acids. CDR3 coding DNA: TGCAGTGCGCGATGGCTAGCGGGGGACCCCTACGAGCAGTACTTC. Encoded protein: CSARWLAGDPYEQYF.

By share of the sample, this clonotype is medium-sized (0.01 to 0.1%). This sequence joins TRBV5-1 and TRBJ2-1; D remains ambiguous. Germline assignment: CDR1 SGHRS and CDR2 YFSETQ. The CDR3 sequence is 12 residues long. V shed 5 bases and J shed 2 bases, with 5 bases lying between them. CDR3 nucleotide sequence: TGCGCCAGCAGTTCCCCCTACAATGAGCAGTTCTTC. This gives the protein CASSSPYNEQFF.

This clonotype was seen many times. CDR3 sequence reads: CASTRISGSYEQYF. CDR3 bases: TGTGCCAGCACTCGAATTAGTGGTTCCTACGAGCAGTACTTC. V usage is TRBV6-5 and J usage is TRBJ2-7; D ambiguous. Trimming removed 7 bases at V and 1 base at J, with 14 bases between. The CDR3 contains 14 residues. From germline, CDR1 is MNHEY and CDR2 SVGAGI.

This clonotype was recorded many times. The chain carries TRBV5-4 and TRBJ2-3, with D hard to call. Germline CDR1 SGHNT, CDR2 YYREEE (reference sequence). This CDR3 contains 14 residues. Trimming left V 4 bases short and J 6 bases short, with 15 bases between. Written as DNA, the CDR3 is TGTGCCAGCAGCAACAACCCACCCCCGGATACGCAGTATTTT. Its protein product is CASSNNPPPDTQYF.

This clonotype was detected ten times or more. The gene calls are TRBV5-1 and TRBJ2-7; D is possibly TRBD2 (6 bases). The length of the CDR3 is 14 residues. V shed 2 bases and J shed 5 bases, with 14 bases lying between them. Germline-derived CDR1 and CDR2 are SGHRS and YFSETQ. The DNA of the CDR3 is TGCGCCAGCAGCTTTTCTGGTTCGGGAGACGAGCAGTACTTC. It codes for CASSFSGSGDEQYF.

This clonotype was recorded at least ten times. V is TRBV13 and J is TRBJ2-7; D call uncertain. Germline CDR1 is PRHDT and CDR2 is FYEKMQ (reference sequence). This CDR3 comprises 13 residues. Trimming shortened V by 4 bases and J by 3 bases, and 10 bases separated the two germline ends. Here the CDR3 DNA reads TGTGCCAGCAGCTCGGAATTGGACTACGAGCAGTACTTC. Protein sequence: CASSSELDYEQYF.

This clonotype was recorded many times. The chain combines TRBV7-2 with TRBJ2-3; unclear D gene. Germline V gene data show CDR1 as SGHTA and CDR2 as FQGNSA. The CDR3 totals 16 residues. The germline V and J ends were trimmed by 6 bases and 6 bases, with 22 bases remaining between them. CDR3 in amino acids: CASRHNDFLYGDTQYF. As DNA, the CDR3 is TGTGCCAGCAGACACAATGACTTCCTCTATGGGGATACGCAGTATTTT.

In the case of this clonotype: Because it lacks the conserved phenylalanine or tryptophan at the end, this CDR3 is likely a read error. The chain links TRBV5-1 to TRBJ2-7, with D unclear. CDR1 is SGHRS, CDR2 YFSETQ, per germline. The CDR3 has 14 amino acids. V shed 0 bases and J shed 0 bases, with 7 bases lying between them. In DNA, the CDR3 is TGCGCCAGCAGCTTGGGCCCGAGCTCCTACGAGCAGTACCTT. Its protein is CASSLGPSSYEQYL.

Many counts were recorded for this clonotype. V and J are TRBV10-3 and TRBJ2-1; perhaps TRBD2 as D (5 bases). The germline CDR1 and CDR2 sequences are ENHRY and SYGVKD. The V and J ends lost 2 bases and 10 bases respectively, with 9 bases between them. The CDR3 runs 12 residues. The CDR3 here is CAISERAEEQFF. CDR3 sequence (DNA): TGTGCCATCAGTGAGCGAGCGGAAGAGCAGTTCTTC.

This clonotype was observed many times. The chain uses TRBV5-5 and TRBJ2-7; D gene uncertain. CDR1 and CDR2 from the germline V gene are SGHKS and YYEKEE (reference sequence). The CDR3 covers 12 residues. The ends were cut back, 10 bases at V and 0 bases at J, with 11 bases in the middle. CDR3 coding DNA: TGTGCCTGCGGCCAAAACTCCTACGAGCAGTACTTC. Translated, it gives CACGQNSYEQYF.

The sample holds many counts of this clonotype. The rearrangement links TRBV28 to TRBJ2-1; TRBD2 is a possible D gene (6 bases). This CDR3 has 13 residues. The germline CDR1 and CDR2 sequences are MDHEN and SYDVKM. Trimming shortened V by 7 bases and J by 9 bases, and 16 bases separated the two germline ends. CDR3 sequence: CASTPGGISEQFF. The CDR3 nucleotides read TGTGCCAGCACCCCGGGCGGGATTTCTGAGCAGTTCTTC.

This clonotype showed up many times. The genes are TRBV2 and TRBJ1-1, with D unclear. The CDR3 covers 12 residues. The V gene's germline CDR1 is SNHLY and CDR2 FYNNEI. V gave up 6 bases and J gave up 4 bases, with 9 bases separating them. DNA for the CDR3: TGTGCCAGCAGACCAGGCGGCACTGAAGCTTTCTTT. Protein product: CASRPGGTEAFF.

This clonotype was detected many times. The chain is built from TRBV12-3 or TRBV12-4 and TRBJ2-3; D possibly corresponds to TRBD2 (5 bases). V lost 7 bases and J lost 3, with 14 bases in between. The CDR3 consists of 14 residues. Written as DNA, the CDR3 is TGTGCCAGCAAACTTGTAGGCGGGACAGATACGCAGTATTTT. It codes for CASKLVGGTDTQYF.

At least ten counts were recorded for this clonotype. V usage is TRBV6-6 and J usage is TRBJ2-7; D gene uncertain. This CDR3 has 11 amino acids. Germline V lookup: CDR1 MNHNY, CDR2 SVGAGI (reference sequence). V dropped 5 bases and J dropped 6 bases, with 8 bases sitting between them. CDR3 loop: CASSQSGEQYF. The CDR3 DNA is TGTGCCAGCAGTCAGAGTGGCGAGCAGTACTTC.

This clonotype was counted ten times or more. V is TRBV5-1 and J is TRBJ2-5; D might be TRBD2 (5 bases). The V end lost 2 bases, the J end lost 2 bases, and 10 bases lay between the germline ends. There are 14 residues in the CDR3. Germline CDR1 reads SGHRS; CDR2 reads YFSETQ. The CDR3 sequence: CASSLRGLQETQYF. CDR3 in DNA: TGCGCCAGCAGCTTACGGGGATTACAAGAGACCCAGTACTTC.

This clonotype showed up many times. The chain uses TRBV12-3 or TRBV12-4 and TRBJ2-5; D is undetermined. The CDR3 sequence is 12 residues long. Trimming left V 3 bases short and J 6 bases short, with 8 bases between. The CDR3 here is CASSFLLQTQYF. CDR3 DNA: TGTGCCAGCAGTTTCCTGTTACAGACCCAGTACTTC.

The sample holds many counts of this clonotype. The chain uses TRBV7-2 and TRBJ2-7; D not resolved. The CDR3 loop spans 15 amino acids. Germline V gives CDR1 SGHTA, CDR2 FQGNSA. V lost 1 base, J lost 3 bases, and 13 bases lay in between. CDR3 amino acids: CASSLEGRRLYEQYF. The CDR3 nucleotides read TGTGCCAGCAGCTTAGAAGGGCGTCGGCTCTACGAGCAGTACTTC.

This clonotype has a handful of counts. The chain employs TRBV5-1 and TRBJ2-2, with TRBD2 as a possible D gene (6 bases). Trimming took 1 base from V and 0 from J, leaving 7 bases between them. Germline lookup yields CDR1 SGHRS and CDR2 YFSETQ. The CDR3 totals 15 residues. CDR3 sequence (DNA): TGCGCCAGCAGCTTGTTAGCGGCGAACACCGGGGAGCTGTTTTTT. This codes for CASSLLAANTGELFF.

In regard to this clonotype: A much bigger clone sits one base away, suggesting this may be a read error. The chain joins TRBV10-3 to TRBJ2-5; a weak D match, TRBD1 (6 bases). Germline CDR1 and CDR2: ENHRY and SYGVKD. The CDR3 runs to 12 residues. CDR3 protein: CAIRQAEDTQYF. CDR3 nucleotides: TGTGCCATACGACAGGCCGAAGATACCCAGTACTTC.

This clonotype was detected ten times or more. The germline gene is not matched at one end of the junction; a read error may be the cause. The CDR3 nucleotides are TGTGCCAACAGCCCTTCCGCGGGGGGTTACAATGAGCAGTTCTTC. It yields the protein CANSPSAGGYNEQFF. The chain carries TRBV5-4 and TRBJ2-1; 8 bases are shared with TRBD2. The CDR3 is made up of 15 amino acids. Germline V gives CDR1 SGHNT, CDR2 YYREEE (reference sequence).

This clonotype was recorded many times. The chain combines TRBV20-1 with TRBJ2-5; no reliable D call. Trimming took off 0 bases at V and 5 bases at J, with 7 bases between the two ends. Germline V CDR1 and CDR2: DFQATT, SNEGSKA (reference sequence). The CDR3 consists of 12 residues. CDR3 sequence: CSARDWIETQYF. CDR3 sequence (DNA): TGCAGTGCTAGAGATTGGATTGAGACCCAGTACTTC.

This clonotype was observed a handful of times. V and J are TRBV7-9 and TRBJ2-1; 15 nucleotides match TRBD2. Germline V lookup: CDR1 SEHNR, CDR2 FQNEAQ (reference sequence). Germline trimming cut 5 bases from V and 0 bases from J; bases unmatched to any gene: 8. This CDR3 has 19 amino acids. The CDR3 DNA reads TGTGCCAGCAGCGAAGGCGGGACTAGCGGGGGGATCTCCTACAATGAGCAGTTCTTC. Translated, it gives CASSEGGTSGGISYNEQFF.

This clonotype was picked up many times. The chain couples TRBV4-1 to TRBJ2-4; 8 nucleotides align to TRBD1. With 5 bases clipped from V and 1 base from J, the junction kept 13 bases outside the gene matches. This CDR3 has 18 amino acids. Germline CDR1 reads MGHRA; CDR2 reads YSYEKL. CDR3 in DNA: TGCGCCAGCAGCGATCGGACAGGGCCAAGAGGCGCCAAAAACATTCAGTACTTC. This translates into CASSDRTGPRGAKNIQYF.

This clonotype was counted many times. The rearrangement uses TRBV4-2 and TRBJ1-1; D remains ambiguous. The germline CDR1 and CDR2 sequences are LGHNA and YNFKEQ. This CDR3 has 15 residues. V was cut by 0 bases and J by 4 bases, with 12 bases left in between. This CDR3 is CASSQDSGKGTEAFF. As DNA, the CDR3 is TGTGCCAGCAGCCAAGACTCCGGGAAGGGCACTGAAGCTTTCTTT.

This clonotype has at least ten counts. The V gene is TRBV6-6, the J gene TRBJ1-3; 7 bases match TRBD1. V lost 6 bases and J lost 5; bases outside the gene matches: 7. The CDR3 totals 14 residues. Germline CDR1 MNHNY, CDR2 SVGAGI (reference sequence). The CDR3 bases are TGTGCCAGCAGCATGAGGGGGCAAAGAAACACCATATATTTT. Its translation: CASSMRGQRNTIYF.